The sequence of this T cell receptor (beta chain) was determined in a study of T cells in narcolepsy. Study-level information: Enrolled donors included narcolepsy type 1 or type 2 patients and healthy controls.

Study outcomes and limitations: Autoreactive clone sequences were missing from some blood memory CD4+ repertoires.

The method was immunoSEQ multiplex PCR; TCRdb's version includes in-frame clones alone and lacks a portion of them. The sample includes about 22,000 clones, about 80% of them seen just once. Concerning this clone: The antigen remains unidentified.

The CDR3 is 15 residues long. Germline-derived CDR1 and CDR2 are SGDLS and YYNGEE. V lost 1 base and J lost 6; bases outside the gene matches: 5. The chain uses TRBV9 and TRBJ2-1; 9 bases line up with TRBD2. This receptor was taken from a human donor in good health. The sequenced material came from memory (CD45RA-) CD4+ T cells from blood. The CDR3 DNA reads as TGTGCCAGCAGCGTACGCGGGGGGGCAATCAATGAGCAGTTCTTC. Amino acid sequence: CASSVRGGAINEQFF.